One and the same sample provided the 14 T cell receptor beta chains below, sequenced in a study of T cell changes during pregnancy in multiple sclerosis. Data came from immunoSEQ multiplex PCR; TCRdb stores just in-frame clones and leaves some out. The data show around 30,000 clones, about 90% seen once. Source: CD8+ T cells from peripheral blood mononuclear cells, taken in the third trimester of pregnancy. These TCRs come from a female donor with multiple sclerosis, enrolled in a pregnancy study.

The chain joins TRBV11-2 to TRBJ2-3; TRBD2 is a possible D gene (6 bases). Germline lookup yields CDR1 SGHAT and CDR2 FQNNGV. Trimming took 6 bases from V and 5 from J, leaving 15 bases between them. This CDR3 is built from 14 residues. The CDR3 protein is CASREGISGDTQYF. The DNA for the CDR3 is TGTGCCAGCAGGGAGGGGATTTCTGGAGATACGCAGTATTTT.

The chain joins TRBV6-4 to TRBJ2-2; 7 nucleotides match TRBD1. The CDR3 runs 16 residues. Per germline, CDR1 MRHNA and CDR2 SNTAGT. J lost 2 bases, V lost 3 bases, and 6 bases had no gene match. CDR3 DNA: TGTGCCAGCAGTGAAATTACAGGGGCCAACACCGGGGAGCTGTTTTTT. Translated: CASSEITGANTGELFF.

This chain joins TRBV18 and TRBJ1-4; D gene ambiguous. CDR1 and CDR2 from the germline V gene are KGHSH and LQKENI. The V and J ends lost 2 bases and 8 bases respectively, with 9 bases between them. CDR3 length equals 13 residues. The CDR3 loop is CASSPSSIEKLFF. Here the CDR3 DNA reads TGTGCCAGCTCACCAAGCTCTATCGAAAAACTGTTTTTT. Full variable domain (outside the CDR3, taken from reference TRBV18 and TRBJ1-4): NAGVMQNPRHLVRRRGQEARLRCSPMKGHSHVYWYRQLPEEGLKFMVYLQKENIIDESGMPKERFSAEFPKEGPSILRIQQVVRGDSAAYFCASSPSSIEKLFFGSGTQLSVL.

The chain is built from TRBV6-5 and TRBJ1-3; D call uncertain. Trimming shortened V by 2 bases and J by 2 bases, and 7 bases separated the two germline ends. Germline CDR1 is MNHEY and CDR2 is SVGAGI. The CDR3 is made up of 14 amino acids. CDR3 DNA sequence: TGTGCCAGCAGTTACGGCAGTGCTGGAAACACCATATATTTT. It yields the protein CASSYGSAGNTIYF.

The chain carries TRBV10-3 and TRBJ2-5; 9 nucleotides align to TRBD1. Germline CDR1 ENHRY, CDR2 SYGVKD. V lost 4 bases to trimming and J lost 2 bases; unmatched junction nucleotides: 5. This CDR3 is built from 15 residues. The CDR3 nucleotides read TGTGCCATCAGTGGAACAGGGGGCAGGCAAGAGACCCAGTACTTC. Translation gives CAISGTGGRQETQYF.

This clone is a singleton in its sample. The chain combines TRBV4-1 with TRBJ1-2; TRBD1 is a possible D gene (6 bases). The V end was cut by 4 bases, the J end by 3 bases, with 24 bases between. This CDR3 comprises 18 residues. Germline lookup yields CDR1 MGHRA and CDR2 YSYEKL. The CDR3 is CASSPPYHRDPIDYGYTF. The CDR3 DNA sequence: TGCGCCAGCAGCCCCCCATACCACAGGGATCCCATTGACTATGGCTACACCTTC.

The CDR3 loop is CASSPGQGDVADTQYF. The CDR3 nucleotides are TGTGCCAGCAGCCCCGGACAGGGGGATGTCGCAGATACGCAGTATTTT. The gene calls are TRBV7-3 and TRBJ2-3; 10 bases map to TRBD1. The germline gives CDR1 SGHTA, CDR2 FQGTGA. J lost 4 bases, V lost 5 bases, and 9 bases had no gene match. The CDR3 contains 16 residues. The full variable domain, in which reference TRBV7-3 and TRBJ2-3 provide the parts outside the CDR3, is GAGVSQTPSNKVTEKGKYVELRCDPISGHTALYWYRQSLGQGPEFLIYFQGTGAADDSGLPNDRFFAVRPEGSVSTLKIQRTERGDSAVYLCASSPGQGDVADTQYFGPGTRLTVL.

The chain is built from TRBV9 and TRBJ2-3, with D tentatively TRBD1 (6 bases). The CDR3 spans 14 residues. With 7 bases removed from V and 2 bases from J, the gap between germline ends came to 14 bases. The germline CDR1 and CDR2 sequences are SGDLS and YYNGEE. CDR3 in DNA: TGTGCCAGCCGGAAGGGGGTGACCACAGATACGCAGTATTTT. Protein product: CASRKGVTTDTQYF.

This chain links TRBV5-5 with TRBJ2-1, with D perhaps TRBD2 (5 bases). Germline values: CDR1 SGHKS, CDR2 YYEKEE (reference sequence). V was shortened by 4 bases and J by 0 bases, with 26 bases between the two germline ends. The CDR3 runs to 20 residues. The CDR3 nucleotides read TGTGCCAGCAGCCTACCGGTGGGGAGCCTGACTCCGAGCTCCTACAATGAGCAGTTCTTC. It yields the protein CASSLPVGSLTPSSYNEQFF.

The rearrangement links TRBV2 to TRBJ1-1, with D hard to call. This CDR3 contains 11 residues. Deletions cut 8 bases from V and 1 base from J, with 5 bases between. The germline V gene has CDR1 SNHLY and CDR2 FYNNEI. This CDR3 reads CASPGNTEAFF. The CDR3 coding sequence is TGTGCCAGCCCGGGGAACACTGAAGCTTTCTTT.

The chain combines TRBV5-4 with TRBJ2-2; unclear D gene. Germline V lookup: CDR1 SGHNT, CDR2 YYREEE (reference sequence). This CDR3 contains 14 residues. Deletions cut 1 base from V and 1 base from J, with 5 bases between. The CDR3: CASSLSMNTGELFF. CDR3 nucleotide sequence: TGTGCCAGCAGCTTGTCCATGAACACCGGGGAGCTGTTTTTT.

The V gene is TRBV7-9, the J gene TRBJ1-1; perhaps TRBD1 as D (5 bases). Deletions cut 4 bases from V and 1 base from J, with 13 bases between. Germline CDR1 reads SEHNR; CDR2 reads FQNEAQ (reference sequence). This CDR3 has 15 amino acids. As DNA, the CDR3 is TGTGCCAGCAGCTCAGGGCCCTTAGGGAACACTGAAGCTTTCTTT. Translated, it gives CASSSGPLGNTEAFF.

The chain is built from TRBV4-2 and TRBJ1-1, with no clear D. With 1 base removed from V and 6 bases from J, the gap between germline ends came to 12 bases. The CDR3 has 14 amino acids. The germline CDR1 and CDR2 sequences are LGHNA and YNFKEQ. The CDR3 region is CASSQALVGAEAFF. The CDR3 coding sequence is TGTGCCAGCAGCCAAGCTCTCGTGGGAGCTGAAGCTTTCTTT.

The V gene is TRBV6-5, the J gene TRBJ1-2; D possibly corresponds to TRBD1 (6 bases). Germline CDR1 is MNHEY and CDR2 is SVGAGI. The germline V and J ends were trimmed by 4 bases and 3 bases, with 12 bases remaining between them. This CDR3 is built from 14 residues. CDR3 sequence reads: CASSSTDRYYGYTF. The DNA for the CDR3 is TGTGCCAGCAGTTCCACTGACAGGTACTATGGCTACACCTTC.